Following are 31 T cell receptor beta chains from one sample sequenced in a study of blood T cell repertoires in COVID-19. Profiled with immunoSEQ multiplex PCR; TCRdb holds only in-frame clones, not every one. The data show about 250,000 clones, roughly 82% seen once. Sequenced: peripheral blood. These TCRs come from a woman aged 70-85 years with acute or convalescent COVID-19.

The chain combines TRBV28 with TRBJ1-4, with TRBD1 identical over 9 bases. Looked up from germline, CDR1 is MDHEN and CDR2 is SYDVKM. V gave up 5 bases and J gave up 4 bases; unmatched junction bases: 5. This CDR3 has 15 amino acids. The chain's CDR3 is CASSKPGQGNEKLFF. The CDR3 coding sequence is TGTGCCAGCAGTAAACCGGGACAGGGTAATGAAAAACTGTTTTTT.

This clone was observed a few times. V is TRBV5-6 and J is TRBJ1-2, with 8 bases fitting TRBD1. The germline gives CDR1 SGHDT, CDR2 YYEEEE. V shed 4 bases, J shed 7 bases, and the junction held 6 bases outside the gene matches. This CDR3 has 13 residues. The chain's CDR3 is CASSPDRAGGYTF. The CDR3 nucleotides are TGTGCCAGCAGCCCGGACAGGGCCGGTGGCTACACCTTC.

Concerning this clone: Other DNA sequences in the same sample also yield this CDR3. V usage is TRBV5-1 and J usage is TRBJ2-7; tentatively, D is TRBD1 (6 bases). V dropped 0 bases and J dropped 0 bases, with 7 bases sitting between them. Germline V lookup: CDR1 SGHRS, CDR2 YFSETQ. The CDR3 runs to 14 residues. CDR3 nucleotide sequence: TGCGCCAGCAGCTTGGGGACAGCCTCCTACGAGCAGTACTTC. Translation: CASSLGTASYEQYF.

The chain is built from TRBV6-6 and TRBJ1-2; possible D gene TRBD1, 5 bases. CDR1 and CDR2 (germline): MNHNY, SVGAGI (reference sequence). The CDR3 totals 15 residues. Trimming cost V 7 bases and J 6 bases, with 21 bases left between them. This chain's CDR3 is CASTPGWTSDHGYTF. The CDR3 nucleotides read TGTGCCAGCACCCCCGGCTGGACATCTGATCATGGCTACACCTTC.

This chain uses TRBV2 with TRBJ1-5; TRBD1 matches 7 bases. The germline V gene has CDR1 SNHLY and CDR2 FYNNEI. J was trimmed by 5 bases and V by 5 bases; bases with no gene match: 3. The CDR3 sequence is 13 residues long. CDR3 in DNA: TGTGCCAGCAGTATCGACAGGGATCAGCCCCAGCATTTT. This translates into CASSIDRDQPQHF.

This clone was detected only once. Written as DNA, the CDR3 is TGCGCCAGCAGTCAGGACTCTGACTATGGCTACACCTTC. This encodes CASSQDSDYGYTF. V gene TRBV10-1 combines with J gene TRBJ1-2; D gene unclear. Germline lookup yields CDR1 WNHNN and CDR2 SYGVQD (reference sequence). Deletions cut 5 bases from V and 3 bases from J, with 10 bases between. This CDR3 contains 13 residues.

In this sample, this clone turned up a few times. The chain joins TRBV28 to TRBJ2-6, with TRBD1 identical over 11 bases. The length of the CDR3 is 19 residues. CDR1 is MDHEN, CDR2 SYDVKM, per germline. Trimming removed 3 bases from V and 4 bases from J; junction bases left unmatched: 11. CDR3 sequence: CASSFPLGQGATGANVLTF. CDR3 nucleotide sequence: TGTGCCAGCAGTTTTCCCCTCGGACAGGGGGCAACAGGGGCCAACGTCCTGACTTTC.

This chain connects TRBV9 to TRBJ2-1; 9 bases fit TRBD1. Trimming took 0 bases from V and 4 from J; bases not matched to a gene: 2. The length of the CDR3 is 15 residues. CDR1 is SGDLS, CDR2 YYNGEE, per germline. Here the CDR3 reads CASSVGQGGYNEQFF. Here the CDR3 DNA reads TGTGCCAGCAGCGTAGGACAGGGGGGATACAATGAGCAGTTCTTC.

The chain has TRBV12-3 or TRBV12-4 and TRBJ2-1; tentative D call: TRBD1 (6 bases). The V and J ends lost 4 bases and 11 bases respectively, with 12 bases between them. The CDR3 runs to 12 residues. The CDR3 sequence is CASSSTTGKQFF. The CDR3 region has the DNA TGTGCCAGCAGTTCTACTACAGGGAAGCAGTTCTTC.

V is TRBV27 and J is TRBJ1-4, with 7 bases fitting TRBD1. J lost 8 bases, V lost 5 bases, and 8 bases had no gene match. CDR3 length: 14 residues. The germline gives CDR1 MNHEY, CDR2 SMNVEV (reference sequence). The CDR3 coding sequence is TGTGCCAGCAGTGCGACAGGGCTAGGGGAAAAACTGTTTTTT. Its translation is CASSATGLGEKLFF. Full variable domain (outside the CDR3, taken from reference TRBV27 and TRBJ1-4): EAQVTQNPRYLITVTGKKLTVTCSQNMNHEYMSWYRQDPGLGLRQIYYSMNVEVTDKGDVPEGYKVSRKEKRNFPLILESPSPNQTSLYFCASSATGLGEKLFFGSGTQLSVL.

The chain combines TRBV2 with TRBJ1-6, with 7 bases that match TRBD1. The V gene's germline CDR1 is SNHLY and CDR2 FYNNEI. The CDR3 totals 13 residues. Unmatched junction bases numbered 6, after V lost 7 bases and J lost 9 bases. This CDR3 reads CASTTGESSPLHF. The CDR3 bases are TGTGCCAGCACAACAGGGGAGAGTTCACCCCTCCACTTT.

The chain links TRBV3-1 (or the pseudogene TRBV3-2) to TRBJ1-3, with D possibly matching TRBD1 (5 bases). The CDR3 sequence is 14 residues long. V was clipped by 4 bases and J by 2 bases, with 9 bases between them. Germline V CDR1 and CDR2: LGHDT, YNNKEL (reference sequence). CDR3 loop: CASSPGHAGNTIYF. CDR3 nucleotides: TGTGCCAGCAGCCCTGGACACGCTGGAAACACCATATATTTT.

The chain employs TRBV6-5 and TRBJ1-2; D uncertain. CDR1 and CDR2 (germline): MNHEY, SVGAGI. The V end was cut by 5 bases, the J end by 8 bases, with 18 bases between. The CDR3 sequence is 14 residues long. CDR3: CASSPPADPSGYTF. CDR3 coding DNA: TGTGCCAGCAGTCCCCCGGCGGACCCTAGCGGCTACACCTTC.

This clone was counted once. J is TRBJ2-2 and V is TRBV7-2; unclear D gene. V was shortened by 4 bases and J by 1 base, with 7 bases between the two germline ends. This CDR3 has 14 amino acids. Per germline, CDR1 SGHTA and CDR2 FQGNSA. The CDR3 region is CASSSDWNTGELFF. DNA of the CDR3: TGTGCCAGCAGCTCAGACTGGAACACCGGGGAGCTGTTTTTT.

DNA for the CDR3: TGTGCCAGCAGTTACTCGAGAACGACCATATATTTT. Its translation is CASSYSRTTIYF. The V call is TRBV6-2 or TRBV6-3, the J call TRBJ1-3; D is ambiguous. Germline CDR1 is MNHEY and CDR2 is SVGEGT. Trimming shortened V by 0 bases and J by 10 bases, and 7 bases separated the two germline ends. This CDR3 contains 12 residues.

In this sample, this clone turned up once. This chain joins TRBV7-2 and TRBJ1-1; D unresolved. This CDR3 spans 13 amino acids. Germline CDR1 is SGHTA and CDR2 is FQGNSA. Between the trimmed V and J ends, which lost 2 bases and 3 bases, there was a span of 7 bases. CDR3 nucleotides: TGTGCCAGCAGCTTACTCTTTCACACTGAAGCTTTCTTT. Residues: CASSLLFHTEAFF.

The rearrangement uses TRBV9 and TRBJ1-1; 10 nucleotides align to TRBD1. This CDR3 is built from 13 residues. V was pared by 7 bases and J by 6 bases, with 6 bases of the junction left unmatched. The germline V gene encodes CDR1 SGDLS and CDR2 YYNGEE. CDR3 sequence: CASGDRGTSEAFF. Written as DNA, the CDR3 is TGTGCCAGCGGGGACAGGGGAACCTCTGAAGCTTTCTTT.

The gene calls are TRBV27 and TRBJ1-4; TRBD1 agrees at 8 bases. The CDR3 covers 14 residues. The V gene's germline CDR1 is MNHEY and CDR2 SMNVEV (reference sequence). V lost 5 bases and J lost 7; bases outside the gene matches: 6. DNA of the CDR3: TGTGCCAGCAGTCGGCCAGGGGGCAGTGAAAAACTGTTTTTT. This sequence encodes CASSRPGGSEKLFF.

This clone has a single count. This rearrangement joins TRBV12-3 or TRBV12-4 to TRBJ1-2, with TRBD1 matching over 9 bases. V shed 5 bases and J 6 bases; nucleotides not matched to a gene: 4. CDR3 size: 13 residues. The CDR3 sequence: CASSKGTGHGYTF. For the CDR3, the DNA is TGTGCCAGCAGTAAGGGGACAGGGCATGGCTACACCTTC.

This clone was seen a single time. V and J are TRBV6-5 and TRBJ1-2; 8 bases line up with TRBD1. V shed 6 bases and J 4 bases; nucleotides not matched to a gene: 4. CDR3 length equals 13 residues. Germline values: CDR1 MNHEY, CDR2 SVGAGI. The CDR3 DNA reads TGTGCCAGCAGCGGGGGACAGGTCTATGGCTACACCTTC. Protein: CASSGGQVYGYTF.

This clone was found once. The rearrangement links TRBV4-2 to TRBJ1-2; 7 nucleotides align to TRBD1. The CDR3 is 15 residues long. The V gene's germline CDR1 is LGHNA and CDR2 YNFKEQ. Trimming at V came to 6 bases and at J to 4 bases, leaving 11 bases not matched to a gene. CDR3 sequence (DNA): TGTGCCAGCAGATTCACAGGGGATGCTGGCTATGGCTACACCTTC. This translates into CASRFTGDAGYGYTF.

This chain connects TRBV6-1 to TRBJ2-7, with TRBD2 identical over 11 bases. The CDR3 totals 15 residues. V lost 2 bases to trimming and J lost 7 bases; unmatched junction nucleotides: 7. The germline CDR1 and CDR2 sequences are MNHNS and SASEGT. The CDR3 region is CASSEISGGVSEQYF. The DNA for the CDR3 is TGTGCCAGCAGTGAAATTAGCGGGGGGGTGTCGGAGCAGTACTTC.

This clone turned up a few times. The rearrangement joins TRBV4-3 to TRBJ2-7; 8 bases match TRBD2. The germline V gene encodes CDR1 LGHNA and CDR2 YSLEER. J gave up 3 bases and V 0 bases, and 4 bases lay outside the gene matches. CDR3 size: 15 residues. In nucleotides, the CDR3 is TGCGCCAGCAGCCAAGAGGCGGGGGGACTCTACGAGCAGTACTTC. This sequence encodes CASSQEAGGLYEQYF.

This rearrangement joins TRBV5-1 to TRBJ2-3; no firm D call. The CDR3 length is 18 residues. V was clipped by 4 bases and J by 3 bases, with 24 bases between them. Germline CDR1 SGHRS, CDR2 YFSETQ. Here the CDR3 reads CASSRGSSQVSITDTQYF. The DNA of the CDR3 is TGCGCCAGCAGCAGAGGTTCCTCCCAAGTCTCTATTACAGATACGCAGTATTTT.

This clone has only a few counts. The rearrangement joins TRBV11-3 to TRBJ2-3; tentatively, D is TRBD1 (5 bases). Germline lookup yields CDR1 SGHNT and CDR2 YENEEA. The V end was cut by 5 bases, the J end by 2 bases, with 11 bases between. CDR3 size: 14 residues. Here the CDR3 reads CASSRDRFTDTQYF. CDR3 DNA: TGTGCCAGCAGCAGAGACAGATTCACAGATACGCAGTATTTT.

This clone occurred once. The V gene is TRBV2, the J gene TRBJ2-3; 13 nucleotides agree with TRBD2. Germline V gives CDR1 SNHLY, CDR2 FYNNEI. J gave up 0 bases and V 6 bases, and 6 bases lay outside the gene matches. CDR3 length equals 17 residues. The CDR3 DNA sequence: TGTGCCAGCAGGCGACTAGCGGGGGGCCGAAGCACAGATACGCAGTATTTT. Protein product: CASRRLAGGRSTDTQYF.

The J gene is TRBJ1-5, the V gene TRBV6-1; no clear D. The CDR3 totals 14 residues. From germline, CDR1 is MNHNS and CDR2 SASEGT. Trimming stripped 1 base from V and 4 bases from J, with 8 bases between. CDR3: CASSEDRGNQPQHF. In DNA form, the CDR3 reads TGTGCCAGCAGTGAAGATAGAGGGAATCAGCCCCAGCATTTT.

The chain links TRBV7-2 to TRBJ2-1; 12 bases match TRBD1. The CDR3 has 16 amino acids. V dropped 1 base and J dropped 7; count of bases not matched to a gene: 5. Looked up from germline, CDR1 is SGHTA and CDR2 is FQGNSA. CDR3 DNA sequence: TGTGCCAGCAGCTTAGGGGGACAGGGGGCGGGGAATGAGCAGTTCTTC. Protein product: CASSLGGQGAGNEQFF.

This sequence joins TRBV7-2 and TRBJ2-7, with 7 bases aligning to TRBD1. J was trimmed by 2 bases and V by 4 bases; bases with no gene match: 11. Per germline, CDR1 SGHTA and CDR2 FQGNSA. The CDR3 runs 16 residues. The CDR3 here is CASSSNYRTGTYEQYF. CDR3 sequence (DNA): TGTGCCAGCAGCTCCAATTACCGGACAGGCACCTACGAGCAGTACTTC. Variable domain in full (rest from reference TRBV7-2 and TRBJ2-7): GAGVSQSPSNKVTEKGKDVELRCDPISGHTALYWYRQSLGQGLEFLIYFQGNSAPDKSGLPSDRFSAERTGGSVSTLTIQRTQQEDSAVYLCASSSNYRTGTYEQYFGPGTRLTVT.

V is TRBV3-1 (or the pseudogene TRBV3-2) and J is TRBJ1-1; 7 bases map to TRBD1. The CDR3 is made up of 14 amino acids. V was clipped by 4 bases and J by 1 base; unmatched bases: 3. Germline loops: CDR1 LGHDT, CDR2 YNNKEL (reference sequence). The CDR3 spells CASSPGTENTEAFF. As DNA, the CDR3 is TGTGCCAGCAGCCCGGGGACAGAGAACACTGAAGCTTTCTTT.

Only one count was recorded for this clone. The genes are TRBV5-8 and TRBJ1-5; 7 bases agree with TRBD1. After removal of 4 bases from V and 4 bases from J, the junction contained 8 bases not matched to a gene. This CDR3 spans 15 amino acids. Per germline, CDR1 SGHTS and CDR2 YDEGEE. The CDR3 sequence is CASSIGTVANQPQHF. The CDR3 DNA reads as TGTGCCAGCAGCATAGGGACAGTAGCAAATCAGCCCCAGCATTTT.